Sequencing of this T cell receptor beta chain was carried out in a study of OX40 agonist ivuxolimab in advanced cancers. Overall study context: Every 2 weeks, patients got intravenous ivuxolimab at one of six dose levels (0.01-10 mg/kg). Whole-study findings and limits: In the expanded peripheral T cells, antigen specificity was never determined.

The repertoire was sequenced with immunoSEQ multiplex PCR; TCRdb's copy has only in-frame clones and lacks some. Of some 87,000 clones listed, under 95% were seen once; the top ten hold around 0.44%. Turning to this clone: The antigen remains undetermined.

This CDR3 has 12 residues. Trimming left V 1 base short and J 6 bases short, with 7 bases between. CDR1 SGHNT and CDR2 YENEEA come from the germline V gene. The chain couples TRBV11-3 to TRBJ2-7; D uncertain. Sequencing used CD4+ or CD8+ T cells sorted from blood, obtained in a trial of the OX40 agonist ivuxolimab. The receptor was isolated from an adult with an advanced solid tumor such as melanoma, head and neck, liver or kidney cancer. CDR3: CASSLGPSEQYF. DNA for the CDR3: TGTGCCAGCAGCTTAGGACCCAGCGAGCAGTACTTC.